This is a list of T cell receptor beta chains from one sample in a study of radiotherapy plus CTLA-4 blockade in lung cancer. Repertoires were generated with immunoSEQ multiplex PCR, while TCRdb's copy carries only in-frame clones and drops some. The repertoire holds 43,000 or so clones, with 55% to 80% as singletons. The sample here was peripheral blood, taken from a patient treated with radiotherapy plus ipilimumab. The receptors come from a human donor with non-small cell lung cancer who had a complete response to radiotherapy plus ipilimumab. Both conserved end residues are part of each CDR3. Each record gives: V gene, J gene, CDR3 length, CDR3 protein.

V: TRBV7-8
J: TRBJ1-6
length: 15
CDR3: CASSFGRQGGSPLHF

V: TRBV6-4
J: TRBJ1-2
length: 18
CDR3: CASSDSSPRTGVNYGYTF

V: TRBV27
J: TRBJ2-7
length: 13
CDR3: CASSSDDRDEQYF

V: TRBV18
J: TRBJ2-4
length: 15
CDR3: CASSTGQGGFGIQYF

V: TRBV30
J: TRBJ2-3
length: 17
CDR3: CAWSVLGTGTSTDTQYF

V: TRBV2
J: TRBJ2-1
length: 15
CDR3: CASMNQGAVSDEQFF

V: TRBV28
J: TRBJ1-4
length: 13
CDR3: CASIGAFREKLFF

V: TRBV10-1
J: TRBJ2-1
length: 12
CDR3: CASSPRVGEQFF

V: TRBV19
J: TRBJ1-5
length: 17
CDR3: CASSNMEYGRSNQPQHF

V: TRBV4-1
J: TRBJ2-7
length: 14
CDR3: CASSQDPSSYEQYF

V: TRBV27
J: TRBJ1-3
length: 16
CDR3: CASSSSRDSGRNTIYF

V: TRBV2
J: TRBJ1-5
length: 14
CDR3: CASSATGGLQPQHF

V: TRBV11-1
J: TRBJ2-5
length: 12
CDR3: CASSSGGETQYF

V: TRBV6-1
J: TRBJ2-7
length: 15
CDR3: CASSDGTSGGLREYF

V: TRBV7-8
J: TRBJ1-5
length: 17
CDR3: CASSLEAGSVSNQPQHF

V: TRBV25-1
J: TRBJ1-2
length: 14
CDR3: CASSESTGWAGYTF

V: TRBV5-4
J: TRBJ1-1
length: 15
CDR3: CASSPRQGENTEAFF

V: TRBV6-5
J: TRBJ2-2
length: 13
CDR3: CASKSGGTGELFF

V: TRBV2
J: TRBJ1-1
length: 17
CDR3: CASSDQEAALWNTEAFF

V: TRBV6-5
J: TRBJ1-2
length: 15
CDR3: CASSPVRAANYGYTF

V: TRBV18
J: TRBJ1-5
length: 15
CDR3: CASSPVGNSNQPQHF

V: TRBV6-5
J: TRBJ2-5
length: 14
CDR3: CASSSTGYTETQYF

V: TRBV5-1
J: TRBJ2-3
length: 11
CDR3: CASSPGLAQYF

V: TRBV27
J: TRBJ1-3
length: 16
CDR3: CASRQSWSSSGNTIYF

V: TRBV18
J: TRBJ2-7
length: 13
CDR3: CASSRTETYEQYF

V: TRBV7-8
J: TRBJ2-5
length: 18
CDR3: CASSLALAGGRVPETQYF

V: TRBV2
J: TRBJ2-7
length: 15
CDR3: CATNTQGAPSYEQYF

V: TRBV19
J: TRBJ1-6
length: 13
CDR3: CASSTGLVSPLHF

V: TRBV13
J: TRBJ1-6
length: 15
CDR3: CASSLRDRVNSPLHF

V: TRBV11-2
J: TRBJ1-2
length: 14
CDR3: CASSLGEANYGYTF

V: TRBV6-5
J: TRBJ2-7
length: 14
CDR3: CASSGRDSSYEQYF

V: TRBV5-1
J: TRBJ2-1
length: 14
CDR3: CASSLLAAYNEQFF

V: TRBV28
J: TRBJ1-3
length: 17
CDR3: CASSTHKSGGARNTIYF

V: TRBV2
J: TRBJ1-3
length: 14
CDR3: CASSEISSGNTIYF

V: TRBV27
J: TRBJ1-1
length: 14
CDR3: CASRRQGSNTEAFF

V: TRBV4-2
J: TRBJ2-7
length: 16
CDR3: CASSQVGDRSPYEQYF

V: TRBV6-5
J: TRBJ1-5
length: 15
CDR3: CASSPIGGARQPQHF

V: TRBV28
J: TRBJ1-5
length: 14
CDR3: CASRQQGPDQPQHF

V: TRBV15
J: TRBJ2-3
length: 18
CDR3: CATSRVWASGGEGDTQYF

V: TRBV5-1
J: TRBJ2-1
length: 15
CDR3: CASSPTGGYYNEQFF

V: TRBV5-5
J: TRBJ1-2
length: 15
CDR3: CASSLTLDRGYGYTF

V: TRBV27
J: TRBJ2-7
length: 10
CDR3: CASGPYEQYF

V: TRBV10-1
J: TRBJ1-5
length: 12
CDR3: CASGTGTQPQHF

V: TRBV30
J: TRBJ2-5
length: 12
CDR3: CAWDSNEGTQYF

V: TRBV7-9
J: TRBJ1-4
length: 16
CDR3: CASSFGTGGRDEKLFF

V: TRBV4-3
J: TRBJ1-3
length: 19
CDR3: CASSQDWGGTVGSGNTIYF

V: TRBV19
J: TRBJ2-7
length: 15
CDR3: CASSARDRASYEQYF

V: TRBV5-4
J: TRBJ2-7
length: 13
CDR3: CASRPGGSYEQYF

V: TRBV4-3
J: TRBJ2-3
length: 16
CDR3: CASSPGLAGGRGTQYF

V: TRBV28
J: TRBJ2-7
length: 16
CDR3: CASSFVSASGRREQYF

V: TRBV20-1
J: TRBJ2-1
length: 11
CDR3: CSAGDRGGWFF

V: TRBV7-2
J: TRBJ2-1
length: 14
CDR3: CASSSIAGNNEQFF

V: TRBV28
J: TRBJ1-2
length: 16
CDR3: CASSLKRQGGSYGYTF

V: TRBV10-3
J: TRBJ2-3
length: 14
CDR3: CAIRRTSNTDTQYF

V: TRBV6-5
J: TRBJ2-7
length: 16
CDR3: CASSYRLTSGRNEQYF

V: TRBV5-1
J: TRBJ2-7
length: 15
CDR3: CASSFGLAGGYEQYF

V: TRBV6-5
J: TRBJ1-2
length: 14
CDR3: CASSYGRRDYGYTF